This T cell receptor beta chain derives from a study of T cells in Graves' hyperthyroidism and ophthalmopathy. This clonotype has a handful of counts. Looked up from germline, CDR1 is GTSNPN and CDR2 is SVGIG (reference sequence). The CDR3 sequence is 13 residues long. V trimming: 3 bases; J trimming: 4 bases; junction bases outside the gene matches: 5. These patients, aged 18 to 65, had recently diagnosed hyperthyroidism lasting under 2 months. Uncontrolled infection, other autoimmune disease, pregnancy or lactation disqualified patients from enrolment. For the diagnoses, clinical symptoms, serum thyroxine and TRAb, thyroid ultrasound and orbital computed tomography were used. RNA transcripts were the template for amplifying TCR beta CDR3 regions. Primed by the HTBI set, a first-round RT-PCR was run on the TCR CDR3. One entry per CDR3 protein, called by TCRdb with MiXCR from the multiplex PCR reads. The table lists approximately 520,000 distinct CDR3 sequences, less than 25% of them singletons.

The sequencing sample was made of blood. This chain connects TRBV30 to TRBJ2-5; 7 nucleotides agree with TRBD2. The receptor comes from a man aged 18 to 29 with Graves' hyperthyroidism. The CDR3 region is CAWSHTGGETQYF. CDR3 nucleotides: TGTGCCTGGAGCCACACGGGGGGAGAGACCCAGTACTTC.